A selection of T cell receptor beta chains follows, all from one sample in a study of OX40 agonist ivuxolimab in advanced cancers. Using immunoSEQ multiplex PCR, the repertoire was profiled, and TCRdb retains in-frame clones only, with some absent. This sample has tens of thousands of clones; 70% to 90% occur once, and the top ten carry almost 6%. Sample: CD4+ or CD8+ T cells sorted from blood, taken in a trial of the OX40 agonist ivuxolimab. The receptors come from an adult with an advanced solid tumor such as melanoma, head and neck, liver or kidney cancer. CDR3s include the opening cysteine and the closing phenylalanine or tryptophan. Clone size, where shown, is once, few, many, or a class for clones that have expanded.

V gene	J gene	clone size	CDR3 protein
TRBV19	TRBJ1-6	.	CASSMGRREDNSPLHF
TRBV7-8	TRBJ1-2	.	CASSLEAVSGFGYTF
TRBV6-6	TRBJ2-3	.	CASRDTDTQYF
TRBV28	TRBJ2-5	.	CASRSGGVMKTQYF
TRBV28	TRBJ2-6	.	CASSSREGGYSGANVLTF
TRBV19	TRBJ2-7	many	CASSISPGTAYEQYF
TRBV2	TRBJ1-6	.	CASSEGRGGSRPLHF
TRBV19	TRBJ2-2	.	CASSISSMVGSGRAGELFF
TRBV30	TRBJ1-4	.	CAWSIGQGGKLFF
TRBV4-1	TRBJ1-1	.	CASSQEADRPMNTEAFF
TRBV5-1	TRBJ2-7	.	CASSLEGFSSYEQYF
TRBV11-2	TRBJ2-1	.	CASSLDFPSSYNEQFF
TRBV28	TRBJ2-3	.	CASSLNLTPRTDTQYF
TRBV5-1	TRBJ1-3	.	CASSSGSGASGNTIYF
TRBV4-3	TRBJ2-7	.	CASSQGPGQGYEQYF
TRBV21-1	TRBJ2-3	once	CASCSDRGGTDTQYF
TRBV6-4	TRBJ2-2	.	CASSDLYTGELFF
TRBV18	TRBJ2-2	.	CASSTGALNTGELFF
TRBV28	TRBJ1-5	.	CAIRGQSNQPQHF
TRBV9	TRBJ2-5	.	CASSAQETQYF
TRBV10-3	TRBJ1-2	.	CAISELQGSNYGYTF
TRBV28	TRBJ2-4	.	CATTTGGLNIQYF
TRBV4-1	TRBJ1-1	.	CASSQALRGDTEAFF
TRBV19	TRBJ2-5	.	CASSPPPRGLAGVGETQYF
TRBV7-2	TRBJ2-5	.	CASSVGETQYF
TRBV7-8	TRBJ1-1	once	CASSSPKQGVTMNTEAFF
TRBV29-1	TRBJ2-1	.	CSVDLWGNDEQFF
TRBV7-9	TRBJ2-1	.	CASSLSGEDEQFF
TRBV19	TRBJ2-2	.	CASSPTGLLAGELFF
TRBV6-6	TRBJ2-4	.	CASSPVIDLAKNIQYF
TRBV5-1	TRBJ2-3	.	CASSPGQGRTTDTQYF
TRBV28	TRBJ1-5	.	CASSLRGELNQPQHF
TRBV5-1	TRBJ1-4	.	CASSLYSGGGEKLFF
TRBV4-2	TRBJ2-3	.	CASSPLSGSDTQYF
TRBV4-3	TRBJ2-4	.	CASSQERRLAKNIQYF
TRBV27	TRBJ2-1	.	CASSTGNPTYNEQFF
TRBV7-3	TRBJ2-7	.	CASSFMGSTYEQYF
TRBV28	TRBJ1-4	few	CASSPAGTGDEKLFF
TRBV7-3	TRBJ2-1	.	CASSLGLAIMNEQFF
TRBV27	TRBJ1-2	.	CASSLSVTGTPSPNYGYTF
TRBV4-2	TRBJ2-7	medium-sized	CASSQDRRVEQYF
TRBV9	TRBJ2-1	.	CASSVEGTSGYNEQFF
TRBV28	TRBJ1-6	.	CASSFQGSSYNSPLHF
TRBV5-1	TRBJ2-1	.	CASSGTSRVDEQFF
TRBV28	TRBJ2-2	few	CASSSFPGLVGGGELFF
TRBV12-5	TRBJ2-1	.	CASAPNRGMAPRGTGEWNEQFF